This T cell receptor beta chain was sequenced for a study of blood T cells in healthy people across ages (dated by TCRdb to about 2015). About the full investigation: Template switching captured roughly one uniquely barcoded TCR beta cDNA molecule per two T cells in model experiments. Using the same blood draw, the study looked at two additional independent replicas of 1 million unique cDNA reads for two donors, one aged 18 to 30 and the other aged 80 or older. The donors were split into four age groups: young (average about 16 years), middle-aged (roughly 42), aged (over 55) and long-lived (roughly 77). To track age-related changes in TCR beta repertoire diversity, the study relied on deep sequencing normalized with unique cDNA molecular identifiers. To avoid experimental bias, donors of different ages were randomly spread across the sequencing lanes.

The CDR3 measures 13 amino acids from cysteine to phenylalanine. Only the CDR3 part of the read is kept: 39 bases, read in frame from the first base. As encoded in the germline V gene (reference sequence), CDR1 is SGHAT while CDR2 is FQDESV. This clonotype was counted between two and nine times. The antigen this receptor binds is unknown. A junction boundary mismatches the germline segment, possibly from a read error. Systemically healthy Caucasian individuals from Russia, 39 in total and aged roughly 6 to 100 years, were included as donors. About 9.6 milliliters of peripheral blood were collected from each donor into EDTA-treated Vacutainer tubes. Ficoll-Paque density-gradient centrifugation was used to isolate PBMCs, with at least 6.5 million obtained per sample. Total RNA was extracted from PBMCs with Trizol reagent, with at least 6 micrograms obtained per sample. For every donor, an aliquot of PBMCs went through flow cytometry to measure the percentages of naive CD45RAhigh/CD27high T cells.

On the study overall, not on this receptor specifically: Estimates of total diversity from one million sequenced T cells were regarded as lower bounds and underestimates. Because the CMV infection status of the donors was unknown, age-related changes in expanded clonotypes may potentially have been confounded. The percentage of naive T cells measured by flow cytometry correlated strongly with observed TCR beta diversity. Because profiling used bulk unsorted PBMCs, naive and antigen-experienced compartments could not be compared conclusively. As age increased, observed TCR beta diversity per million T cells dropped in a roughly linear way, and a significant reduction was already evident by age 40. Compared with the aged group, the long-lived group had more naive CD4+ T cells, fewer expanded clones and increased TCR diversity, a pattern suggesting age selection.

The library relied on 5' RACE. The listed sequencing device is Illumina HiSeq 2500. The second PCR ran for roughly 7 to 11 cycles and used a J-beta primer mix along with a sample-barcoded 5' primer. A unique molecular identifier was introduced onto each TCR beta cDNA molecule by a template-switch 5' adaptor carrying 12 random nucleotides. Each sample yielded at least 2.5 million CDR3-containing paired-end reads. The Mint cDNA synthesis kit, primed by a TRBC-specific oligonucleotide, was used to synthesize first-strand cDNA from all RNA. All cDNA was treated with uracil-DNA glycosylase and then went through a first 18-cycle PCR with the universal primers M1SS and BC2_uni_R. Regarding the original processing steps: For normalization, 1 million high-quality reads were randomly selected from each sample, with every read carrying a distinct molecular identifier. Reads with shared molecular identifiers were discarded instead of being binned into consensus sequences. MiTCR, with a Q25 quality threshold and the strictest error-elimination algorithm, was used for CDR3 identification, clonotype clustering and error correction. A nonparametric unseen species model using Euler transformation provided a lower-bound estimate of total TCR beta diversity. Starting from the raw public reads, TCRdb applied fastp trimming at Q25, assembled clones with MiXCR and retained in-frame beta chains. Each CDR3 protein gets just one entry, which takes the most common genes and DNA from the rows behind it. TCRdb's processing, not the authors' own work, is the source of the V and J calls. The sample yields approximately 700,000 distinct CDR3 sequences; approximately 30% were counted once. The ten largest clonotypes hold roughly 15% of the sample.

The sequence was obtained from a woman of 80 years or more in good health. Donor details come from another sample of the same person, matched by shared clones. The source material was blood. Recombination linked TRBV11-1 to TRBJ2-5; no D gene is confidently identified. The J call is doubtful: the DNA matches TRBJ2-7 better. This receptor has the CDR3 CAGSFESSYEQYF. The DNA sequence is TGTGCCGGCAGCTTCGAGAGCTCCTACGAGCAGTACTTC.